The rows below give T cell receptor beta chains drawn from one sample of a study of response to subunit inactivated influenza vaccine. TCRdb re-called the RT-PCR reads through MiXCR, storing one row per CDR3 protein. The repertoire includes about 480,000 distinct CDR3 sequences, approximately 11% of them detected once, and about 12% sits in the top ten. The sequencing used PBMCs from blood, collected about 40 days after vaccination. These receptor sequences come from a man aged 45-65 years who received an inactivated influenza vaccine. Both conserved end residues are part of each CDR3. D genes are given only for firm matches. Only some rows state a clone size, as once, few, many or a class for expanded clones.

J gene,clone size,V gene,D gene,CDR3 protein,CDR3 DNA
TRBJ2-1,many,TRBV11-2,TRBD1,CASSLDASGGISSYNEQFF,TGTGCCAGCAGCTTAGATGCGTCAGGGGGCATAAGCTCCTACAATGAGCAGTTCTTC
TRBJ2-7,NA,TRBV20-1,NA,CSARDIRRGNSYEQYF,TGCAGTGCTAGAGATATTCGGCGAGGGAACTCCTACGAGCAGTACTTC
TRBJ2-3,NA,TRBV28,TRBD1,CASSTFNLIRDRGYADTQYF,TGTGCCAGCAGCACCTTTAACCTGATCCGGGACAGGGGGTATGCAGATACGCAGTATTTT
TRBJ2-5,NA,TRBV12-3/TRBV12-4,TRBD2,CASSPTSGGSETQYF,TGTGCCAGCAGCCCGACCAGCGGGGGATCAGAGACCCAGTACTTC
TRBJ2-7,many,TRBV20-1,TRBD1,CSAKGQGRGEQYF,TGCAGTGCTAAGGGACAGGGACGTGGCGAGCAGTACTTC
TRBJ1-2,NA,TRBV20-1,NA,CSARNVGLGGYTF,TGCAGTGCCAGGAATGTAGGTTTGGGAGGCTACACCTTC
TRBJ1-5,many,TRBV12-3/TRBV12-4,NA,CASSWRSWREDQPQHF,TGTGCCAGCAGTTGGAGAAGTTGGAGGGAGGATCAGCCCCAGCATTTT
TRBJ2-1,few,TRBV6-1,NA,CASSEVRGYGEQFF,TGTGCCAGCAGTGAAGTTAGAGGGTACGGTGAGCAGTTCTTC
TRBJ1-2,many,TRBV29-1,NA,CSAQGGHGYTF,TGCAGCGCCCAAGGGGGGCATGGCTACACCTTC
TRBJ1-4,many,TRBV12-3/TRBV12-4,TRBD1,CASSLATGGPEKLFF,TGTGCCAGCAGTTTAGCGACAGGGGGCCCTGAAAAACTGTTTTTT
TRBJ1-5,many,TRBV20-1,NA,CSARGGWTASNQPQHF,TGCAGTGCTAGAGGCGGATGGACAGCTAGCAATCAGCCCCAGCATTTT
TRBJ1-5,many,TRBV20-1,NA,CSASAVAGNQPQHF,TGCAGTGCTAGCGCCGTAGCGGGCAATCAGCCCCAGCATTTT
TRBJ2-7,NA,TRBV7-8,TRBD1,CATKSGTGFGYEQYF,TGTGCCACAAAGTCCGGGACAGGTTTTGGCTACGAGCAGTACTTC
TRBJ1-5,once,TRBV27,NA,CASSLNRVFQPQHF,TGTGCCAGCAGTTTGAACAGGGTATTTCAGCCCCAGCATTTT
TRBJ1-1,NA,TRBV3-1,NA,CASSPGGVAEAFF,TGTGCCAGCAGCCCGGGAGGGGTCGCTGAAGCTTTCTTT
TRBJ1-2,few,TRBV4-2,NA,CASSQADKGLWGYTF,TGTGCCAGCAGCCAAGCTGACAAGGGCTTGTGGGGCTACACCTTC
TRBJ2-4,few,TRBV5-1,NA,CASRPDLAKNIQYF,TGCGCCAGCAGGCCGGACCTAGCCAAAAACATTCAGTACTTC
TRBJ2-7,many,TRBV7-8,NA,CASSLAGHEQYF,TGTGCCAGCAGCTTAGCAGGCCACGAGCAGTACTTC
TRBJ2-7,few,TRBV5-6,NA,CASSHPLLYEQYF,TGTGCCAGCAGCCACCCCCTCCTCTACGAGCAGTACTTC
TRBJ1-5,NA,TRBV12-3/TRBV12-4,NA,CASSSKDGSNQPQHF,TGTGCCAGCAGTTCAAAAGACGGTAGCAATCAGCCCCAGCATTTT
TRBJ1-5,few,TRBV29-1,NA,CSVGPVGADQPQHF,TGCAGCGTTGGGCCGGTGGGGGCTGACCAGCCCCAGCATTTT
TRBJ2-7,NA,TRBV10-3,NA,CAIRGTGTYEQYF,TGTGCCATCAGGGGGACGGGAACCTACGAGCAGTACTTC
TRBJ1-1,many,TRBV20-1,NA,CSARTTRVNTEAFF,TGCAGTGCTAGAACGACCCGGGTGAACACTGAAGCTTTCTTT
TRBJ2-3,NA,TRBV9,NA,CASSVEAAASTDTQYF,TGTGCCAGCAGCGTAGAGGCAGCCGCTAGCACAGATACGCAGTATTTT
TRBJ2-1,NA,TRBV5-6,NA,CASSSIRHNEQFF,TGTGCCAGCAGCTCCATTAGACATAATGAGCAGTTCTTC
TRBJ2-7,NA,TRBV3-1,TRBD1,CASSHQTGFEQYF,TGTGCCAGCAGCCACCAGACAGGGTTCGAGCAGTACTTC
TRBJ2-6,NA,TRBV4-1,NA,CASSQGTAGTSGANVLTF,TGCGCCAGCAGCCAAGGGACAGCCGGGACCTCTGGGGCCAACGTCCTGACTTTC
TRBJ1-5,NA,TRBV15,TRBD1,CATSRTGVSQPQHF,TGTGCCACCAGCAGGACAGGGGTGAGTCAGCCCCAGCATTTT